The TCR beta chain described here comes from a study of shared clonotypes between healthy human individuals. Repertoires were generated with immunoSEQ multiplex PCR, while TCRdb's copy carries only in-frame clones and drops some. The sample records approximately 500,000 clones, around 79% being singletons. The CDR3 has 13 residues. Trimming cost V 6 bases and J 6 bases; bases outside gene matches: 6. Germline V gene sequence: CDR1 SNHLY, CDR2 FYNNEI. The chain uses TRBV2 and TRBJ2-3, with TRBD2 matching 7 bases. Sequences were obtained from PBMCs. The source of this sequence is a woman aged 40 to 49 in good health. Some clones in this sample may be carry-over from other donors' samples. CDR3 amino acids: CASRLTSQDTQYF. As DNA, the CDR3 is TGTGCCAGCAGGTTGACTAGCCAGGATACGCAGTATTTT.